What follows are 17 T cell receptor beta chains derived from one specimen sequenced in a study of T cell changes during pregnancy in multiple sclerosis. Here immunoSEQ multiplex PCR was the method, and the copy in TCRdb shows in-frame clones only, minus some. The sample consists of about 85,000 clones, approximately 91% of them appearing once. Source: peripheral blood, taken in the first trimester of pregnancy. All receptors come from a female donor with multiple sclerosis, enrolled in a pregnancy study.

This clone has just one count. The chain carries TRBV6-1 and TRBJ2-7; D is perhaps TRBD1 (5 bases). The V end was cut by 2 bases, the J end by 5 bases, with 13 bases between. Germline V CDR1 and CDR2: MNHNS, SASEGT. This CDR3 is 14 amino acids long. The CDR3 protein is CASSEIGRVNEQYF. The CDR3, as DNA: TGTGCCAGCAGTGAAATCGGCAGGGTGAACGAGCAGTACTTC.

The V call is TRBV28, the J call TRBJ2-3, with 9 bases that match TRBD2. V shed 2 bases and J 3 bases; nucleotides not matched to a gene: 12. There are 18 residues in the CDR3. The germline CDR1 and CDR2 sequences are MDHEN and SYDVKM. DNA of the CDR3: TGTGCCAGCAGTTTAATTCTCTGGCGGGAGGGCCCAACAGATACGCAGTATTTT. Its protein product is CASSLILWREGPTDTQYF.

The V and J genes are TRBV28 and TRBJ2-1, with 7 nucleotides matching TRBD2. Per the germline V gene, CDR1 is MDHEN and CDR2 is SYDVKM. This CDR3 spans 15 amino acids. V shed 6 bases, J shed 4 bases, and the junction held 9 bases outside the gene matches. The CDR3 coding sequence is TGTGCCAGCAGCCCATCCGGGACTAATTACAATGAGCAGTTCTTC. As protein: CASSPSGTNYNEQFF.

V is TRBV5-1 and J is TRBJ2-3; TRBD2 agrees at 7 bases. Germline loops: CDR1 SGHRS, CDR2 YFSETQ. With 4 bases clipped from V and 4 bases from J, the junction kept 9 bases outside the gene matches. This CDR3 region has 15 residues. CDR3 protein: CASSPREIRADTQYF. The CDR3 DNA is TGCGCCAGCAGCCCGCGGGAGATTCGCGCAGATACGCAGTATTTT.

The chain joins TRBV7-9 to TRBJ1-6; D is unclear. This CDR3 has 15 amino acids. CDR1 is SEHNR, CDR2 FQNEAQ, per germline (reference sequence). Trimming took off 1 base at V and 7 bases at J, with 11 bases between the two ends. Here the CDR3 reads CASSLGPGSNSPLHF. The CDR3, as DNA: TGTGCCAGCAGCTTAGGGCCAGGTTCCAATTCACCCCTCCACTTT.

This rearrangement joins TRBV19 to TRBJ2-5; 8 bases are a match to TRBD2. In germline, CDR1 is LNHDA, CDR2 SQIVND (reference sequence). The CDR3 consists of 14 residues. V lost 9 bases and J lost 4; bases outside the gene matches: 10. CDR3 DNA sequence: TGTGCCAGCGCACGGGGGGGGGCACGAGAGACCCAGTACTTC. Translating it yields CASARGGARETQYF.

The CDR3 reads CASSVGQGVYEQYF. In nucleotides, the CDR3 is TGTGCCAGCAGTGTGGGACAGGGAGTATACGAGCAGTACTTC. The chain has TRBV6-1 and TRBJ2-7, with 9 positions matching TRBD1. The germline V gene encodes CDR1 MNHNS and CDR2 SASEGT. This CDR3 has 14 amino acids. After removal of 4 bases from V and 4 bases from J, the junction contained 5 bases not matched to a gene.

This chain joins TRBV9 and TRBJ2-2; D is ambiguous. Trimming cost V 3 bases and J 5 bases, with 17 bases left between them. This CDR3 has 16 amino acids. The V gene's germline CDR1 is SGDLS and CDR2 YYNGEE. The CDR3 reads CASSAPMASRTGELFF. DNA of the CDR3: TGTGCCAGCAGCGCCCCGATGGCTTCCCGAACCGGGGAGCTGTTTTTT. Using reference TRBV9 and TRBJ2-2 for the parts outside the CDR3, the full variable domain is DSGVTQTPKHLITATGQRVTLRCSPRSGDLSVYWYQQSLDQGLQFLIQYYNGEERAKGNILERFSAQQFPDLHSELNLSSLELGDSALYFCASSAPMASRTGELFFGEGSRLTVL.

This chain joins TRBV7-2 and TRBJ2-3; D is ambiguous. Germline assignment: CDR1 SGHTA and CDR2 FQGNSA. The V end was cut by 2 bases, the J end by 5 bases, with 11 bases between. This CDR3 contains 14 residues. The DNA for the CDR3 is TGTGCCAGCAGCTTATTACACCCGAAAGATACGCAGTATTTT. This sequence encodes CASSLLHPKDTQYF.

The chain uses TRBV7-8 and TRBJ2-7; 7 bases line up with TRBD1. J was trimmed by 4 bases and V by 1 base; bases with no gene match: 4. The germline CDR1 and CDR2 sequences are SGHVS and FQNEAQ. CDR3 length equals 14 residues. The CDR3 nucleotides are TGTGCCAGCAGCTTAGAAGGGGGCGCGTACGAGCAGTACTTC. Its protein is CASSLEGGAYEQYF. Full variable domain (rest looked up from reference TRBV7-8 and TRBJ2-7): GAGVSQSPRYKVAKRGQDVALRCDPISGHVSLFWYQQALGQGPEFLTYFQNEAQLDKSGLPSDRFFAERPEGSVSTLKIQRTQQEDSAVYLCASSLEGGAYEQYFGPGTRLTVT.

The J gene is TRBJ1-1, the V gene TRBV7-9; 7 bases line up with TRBD1. The V gene's germline CDR1 is SEHNR and CDR2 FQNEAQ (reference sequence). The CDR3 has 12 residues. Trimming cost V 5 bases and J 11 bases; bases outside gene matches: 8. The DNA for the CDR3 is TGTGCCAGCAGCGTCCCCGCAGGGGGGGCTTTCTTT. Its translation: CASSVPAGGAFF. Drawing the rest from reference TRBV7-9 and TRBJ1-1, the complete variable domain is DTGVSQNPRHKITKRGQNVTFRCDPISEHNRLYWYRQTLGQGPEFLTYFQNEAQLEKSRLLSDRFSAERPKGSFSTLEIQRTEQGDSAMYLCASSVPAGGAFFGQGTRLTVV.

V and J are TRBV4-1 and TRBJ1-4; TRBD1 is a possible D gene (5 bases). The CDR3 loop spans 16 amino acids. Germline V gene sequence: CDR1 MGHRA, CDR2 YSYEKL. V lost 4 bases to trimming and J lost 5 bases, with 17 bases between them. The CDR3 region has the DNA TGCGCCAGCAGCCGACCGACAGCTGCTCAGAATGAAAAACTGTTTTTT. This codes for CASSRPTAAQNEKLFF.

This chain uses TRBV5-1 with TRBJ1-1; D gene ambiguous. This CDR3 is 14 amino acids long. Per the germline V gene, CDR1 is SGHRS and CDR2 is YFSETQ. The germline V and J ends were trimmed by 4 bases and 3 bases, with 13 bases remaining between them. CDR3 DNA: TGCGCCAGCAGCGTCCTTGGCGGGGACACTGAAGCTTTCTTT. This codes for CASSVLGGDTEAFF.

The chain combines TRBV28 with TRBJ2-7; possible D gene TRBD2, 7 bases. This CDR3 is built from 15 residues. With 6 bases removed from V and 0 bases from J, the gap between germline ends came to 15 bases. Germline V gene data show CDR1 as MDHEN and CDR2 as SYDVKM. CDR3 nucleotides: TGTGCCAGCAGGCGGGGGCAGGGTAGCTCCTACGAGCAGTACTTC. It codes for CASRRGQGSSYEQYF. Based on the CDR3 plus reference TRBV28 and TRBJ2-7, the full variable domain is DVKVTQSSRYLVKRTGEKVFLECVQDMDHENMFWYRQDPGLGLRLIYFSYDVKMKEKGDIPEGYSVSREKKERFSLILESASTNQTSMYLCASRRGQGSSYEQYFGPGTRLTVT.

CDR3 residues: CASSYSNWGDTEAFF. CDR3 DNA: TGTGCCAGCAGTTACTCGAATTGGGGGGACACTGAAGCTTTCTTT. J is TRBJ1-1 and V is TRBV6-6; weak D call: TRBD1 (5 bases). Trimming removed 0 bases at V and 3 bases at J, with 11 bases between. The CDR3 covers 15 residues. The germline CDR1 and CDR2 sequences are MNHNY and SVGAGI (reference sequence).

The rearrangement links TRBV27 to TRBJ2-3; 7 nucleotides line up with TRBD2. The CDR3 spans 14 residues. The V gene end was trimmed by 4 bases and the J gene end by 5 bases; junction bases not matched to a gene: 6. The germline gives CDR1 MNHEY, CDR2 SMNVEV (reference sequence). The CDR3 region is CASSSGLLLDTQYF. The CDR3 nucleotides read TGTGCCAGCAGTTCGGGACTACTTTTAGATACGCAGTATTTT.

The gene calls are TRBV2 and TRBJ2-7, with TRBD1 matching over 10 bases. With 5 bases clipped from V and 3 bases from J, the junction kept 7 bases outside the gene matches. The germline V gene encodes CDR1 SNHLY and CDR2 FYNNEI. The CDR3 consists of 15 residues. Here the CDR3 reads CASSPGQGGFYEQYF. Here the CDR3 DNA reads TGTGCCAGCAGTCCCGGACAGGGGGGATTCTACGAGCAGTACTTC.